This TCR beta chain was identified in a study of CD8 T cells in ankylosing spondylitis. On this clonotype: Its target is unknown.

Construction of TCR beta libraries was performed using quantitative 5'-RACE with molecular barcodes. MiXCR was run by TCRdb on the 5' RACE reads, yielding one entry per CDR3 protein. The sample yields a few hundred thousand distinct CDR3 sequences, approximately 20% seen once. Findings of the study overall: Disease-linked clones were reportedly significantly enriched in matched ankylosing spondylitis synovial fluid. What seemed typical of ankylosing spondylitis blood was a TCR beta motif built from several highly homologous variants.

The receptor was derived from a male donor with ankylosing spondylitis or in good health (not recorded which). Sequencing was performed on blood, either unsorted or a sorted T cell fraction (not recorded which).

The chain's CDR3 is CASSFPGGQVSGPYNEQFF. The CDR3 bases are TGTGCCAGCAGCTTCCCCGGGGGACAAGTTAGCGGGCCCTACAATGAGCAGTTCTTC. The chain combines TRBV11-1 with TRBJ2-1, with a weak D call TRBD2 (7 bases). In germline, CDR1 is SGHAT, CDR2 FQDESV (reference sequence). Trimming removed 3 bases at V and 2 bases at J, with 23 bases between. This CDR3 region has 19 residues.